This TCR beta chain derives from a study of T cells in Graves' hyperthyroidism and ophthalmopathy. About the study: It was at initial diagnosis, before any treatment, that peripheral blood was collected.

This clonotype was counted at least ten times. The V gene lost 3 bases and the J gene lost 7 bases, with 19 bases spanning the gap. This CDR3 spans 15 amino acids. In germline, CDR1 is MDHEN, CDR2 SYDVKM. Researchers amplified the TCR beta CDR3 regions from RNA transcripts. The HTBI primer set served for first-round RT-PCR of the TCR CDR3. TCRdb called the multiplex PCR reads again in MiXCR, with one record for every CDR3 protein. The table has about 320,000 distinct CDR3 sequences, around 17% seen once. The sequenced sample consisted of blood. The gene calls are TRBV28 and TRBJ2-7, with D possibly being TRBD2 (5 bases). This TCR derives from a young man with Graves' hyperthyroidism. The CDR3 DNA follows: TGTGCCAGCAGTTTGCGGACTCTGGGAGAAAATGAGCAGTACTTC. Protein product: CASSLRTLGENEQYF. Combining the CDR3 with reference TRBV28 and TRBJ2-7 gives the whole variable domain DVKVTQSSRYLVKRTGEKVFLECVQDMDHENMFWYRQDPGLGLRLIYFSYDVKMKEKGDIPEGYSVSREKKERFSLILESASTNQTSMYLCASSLRTLGENEQYFGPGTRLTVT.